Each of the 20 T cell receptor beta chains below was sequenced from the same sample in a study of cytomegalovirus exposure and HLA in healthy donors. 60 Vbeta and 13 Jbeta primers were used in PCR. The assay was immunoSEQ multiplex PCR, and TCRdb's table has in-frame clones only and misses some. The top ten hold approximately 0.99% of the sample, which has around 190,000 clones, 80% to 85% seen once. Specimen: PBMCs. These receptors all stem from a woman between 40 and 55 years old in good health and CMV-seronegative.

The chain has TRBV19 and TRBJ1-5; the D is unclear. Germline-derived CDR1 and CDR2 are LNHDA and SQIVND (reference sequence). The CDR3 extends over 14 amino acids. The germline V and J ends were trimmed by 1 base and 1 base, with 5 bases remaining between them. Here the CDR3 reads CASSIGASNQPQHF. The CDR3 region has the DNA TGTGCCAGTAGTATAGGGGCGAGCAATCAGCCCCAGCATTTT.

The V and J genes are TRBV5-8 and TRBJ1-5; the D gene is possibly TRBD1 (5 bases). Trimming removed 2 bases at V and 3 bases at J, with 18 bases between. Germline V gene data show CDR1 as SGHTS and CDR2 as YDEGEE. This CDR3 is 17 amino acids long. The CDR3 region is CASSFGGGGGHNQPQHF. The DNA for the CDR3 is TGTGCCAGCAGCTTCGGGGGTGGGGGTGGGCACAATCAGCCCCAGCATTTT.

With regard to this clone: At one end the junction does not follow the germline gene, possibly because of a read error. V is TRBV20-1 and J is TRBJ1-2; D ambiguous. Germline V gene data show CDR1 as DFQATT and CDR2 as SNEGSKA (reference sequence). This CDR3 region has 11 residues. The CDR3 DNA reads as TGCAGTGCTAGAGCTAACCATGGCTACACCTTC. Its protein product is CSARANHGYTF.

The V gene is TRBV19, the J gene TRBJ2-2; D possibly corresponds to TRBD1 (5 bases). Germline CDR1 reads LNHDA; CDR2 reads SQIVND (reference sequence). The V end lost 4 bases, the J end lost 0 bases, and 9 bases lay between the germline ends. This CDR3 comprises 15 residues. The CDR3: CASSTPTANTGELFF. Written as DNA, the CDR3 is TGTGCCAGTAGTACGCCGACAGCGAACACCGGGGAGCTGTTTTTT.

The gene calls are TRBV5-3 and TRBJ2-2, with D tentatively TRBD1 (6 bases). TRBV5-3 is an ORF, and what it does is uncertain. This CDR3 region has 16 residues. V was trimmed by 4 bases and J by 1 base, leaving 14 bases between them. The CDR3, as DNA: TGTGCCAGAAGCGGAGGAGGACAGAAGAACACCGGGGAGCTGTTTTTT. It specifies CARSGGGQKNTGELFF.

The chain couples TRBV5-5 to TRBJ2-7, with D possibly being TRBD2 (5 bases). With 0 bases removed from V and 4 bases from J, the gap between germline ends came to 11 bases. This CDR3 has 14 residues. Germline V lookup: CDR1 SGHKS, CDR2 YYEKEE (reference sequence). This chain's CDR3 is CASSLGGSGYEQYF. CDR3 sequence (DNA): TGTGCCAGCAGCTTGGGAGGGAGTGGGTACGAGCAGTACTTC.

The chain uses TRBV7-8 and TRBJ2-3; 7 bases align to TRBD2. The CDR3 is 13 amino acids. Trimming cost V 5 bases and J 5 bases; bases outside gene matches: 4. Germline CDR1 is SGHVS and CDR2 is FQNEAQ. DNA for the CDR3: TGTGCCAGCAGCCTTCTAGCGGTAGATACGCAGTATTTT. Its protein is CASSLLAVDTQYF.

This sequence joins TRBV6-5 and TRBJ2-3; 8 positions agree with TRBD1. CDR1 and CDR2 from the germline V gene are MNHEY and SVGAGI. This CDR3 is built from 14 residues. The J segment lost 2 bases and the V segment lost 5 bases, leaving 3 bases of the junction unmatched. This CDR3 is CASSRTGSTDTQYF. In DNA, the CDR3 is TGTGCCAGCAGTCGGACAGGGTCCACAGATACGCAGTATTTT.

This sequence joins TRBV7-6 and TRBJ2-1, with TRBD2 as a possible D gene (5 bases). The CDR3 is 17 residues long. Germline V lookup: CDR1 SGHVS, CDR2 FNYEAQ. The germline V and J ends were trimmed by 4 bases and 6 bases, with 22 bases remaining between them. DNA for the CDR3: TGTGCCAGCAGCTCCCGACCAAGGTCACTAGAGAGCAATGAGCAGTTCTTC. The encoded protein is CASSSRPRSLESNEQFF.

V gene TRBV20-1 combines with J gene TRBJ2-5; D is unresolved. The CDR3 runs to 11 residues. Germline CDR1 and CDR2: DFQATT and SNEGSKA (reference sequence). This CDR3 reads CSPRMGETQYF. In DNA, the CDR3 is TGCAGCCCTAGGATGGGAGAGACCCAGTACTTC.

The V gene is TRBV30, the J gene TRBJ1-6, with D possibly being TRBD1 (6 bases). The CDR3 runs to 16 residues. Trimming cost V 8 bases and J 0 bases, with 17 bases left between them. Germline CDR1 reads GTSNPN; CDR2 reads SVGIG (reference sequence). The CDR3 DNA reads as TGTGCCCGTTCCCGGGACACGGGCTCCTATAATTCACCCCTCCACTTT. Encoded protein: CARSRDTGSYNSPLHF.

The chain employs TRBV27 and TRBJ2-5; 7 bases are a match to TRBD1. This CDR3 has 13 residues. Trimming cost V 7 bases and J 3 bases; bases outside gene matches: 5. Germline CDR1 is MNHEY and CDR2 is SMNVEV (reference sequence). The CDR3 DNA sequence: TGTGCCAGCAATACAGGGGAGAAAGAGACCCAGTACTTC. This encodes CASNTGEKETQYF.

This clone was counted once. The rearrangement joins TRBV9 to TRBJ2-5; perhaps TRBD2 as D (6 bases). CDR3 size: 14 residues. CDR1 is SGDLS and CDR2 is YYNGEE in the germline V gene. Deletions cut 0 bases from V and 2 bases from J, with 8 bases between. The CDR3 coding sequence is TGTGCCAGCAGCGTAGATAGCGGACAAGAGACCCAGTACTTC. Encoded protein: CASSVDSGQETQYF.

The chain employs TRBV10-3 and TRBJ2-7; 7 nucleotides agree with TRBD1. V trimming: 3 bases; J trimming: 6 bases; junction bases outside the gene matches: 8. Germline values: CDR1 ENHRY, CDR2 SYGVKD. This CDR3 comprises 14 residues. CDR3 region: CAISEEGGRSEQYV. In DNA, the CDR3 is TGTGCCATCAGTGAAGAAGGGGGCAGGAGCGAGCAGTACGTC.

This chain joins TRBV19 and TRBJ2-2, with TRBD1 as a possible D gene (5 bases). The CDR3 sequence is 14 residues long. V gave up 10 bases and J gave up 3 bases, with 15 bases separating them. Germline CDR1 and CDR2: LNHDA and SQIVND (reference sequence). CDR3: CATVQVADTGELFF. In DNA, the CDR3 is TGTGCCACCGTACAGGTAGCAGACACCGGGGAGCTGTTTTTT.

J is TRBJ1-4 and V is TRBV5-4; 7 bases are a match to TRBD1. The CDR3 is made up of 13 amino acids. Losses at the gene ends were 4 bases for V and 7 bases for J; bases not matched to a gene: 4. Germline V gene sequence: CDR1 SGHNT, CDR2 YYREEE (reference sequence). In DNA, the CDR3 is TGTGCCAGCAGCACGGGACAGCTTGAAAAACTGTTTTTT. It specifies CASSTGQLEKLFF.

V usage is TRBV29-1 and J usage is TRBJ1-2, with D perhaps TRBD1 (5 bases). The CDR3 is 11 residues long. From germline, CDR1 is SQVTM and CDR2 ANQGSEA. The ends were cut back, 4 bases at V and 7 bases at J, with 10 bases in the middle. The CDR3 sequence: CSVGGGAGYTF. The CDR3 DNA reads as TGCAGCGTTGGGGGTGGGGCTGGCTACACCTTC.

This chain links TRBV19 with TRBJ2-7; D unresolved. The CDR3 spans 11 residues. Between the trimmed V and J ends, which lost 1 base and 9 bases, there was a span of 7 bases. Per the germline V gene, CDR1 is LNHDA and CDR2 is SQIVND (reference sequence). For the CDR3, the DNA is TGTGCCAGTAGTATAGGTAACCCGCAGTACGTC. This sequence encodes CASSIGNPQYV.

As concerns this clone: Other DNA sequences within the sample encode an identical CDR3. This chain links TRBV19 with TRBJ2-1, with D unresolved. The V and J ends lost 6 bases and 0 bases respectively, with 6 bases between them. The CDR3 contains 13 residues. Germline V CDR1 and CDR2: LNHDA, SQIVND (reference sequence). CDR3 sequence reads: CASSLSSYNEQFF. The CDR3 DNA reads TGTGCCAGTAGCCTCAGCTCCTACAATGAGCAGTTCTTC.

This chain links TRBV6-4 with TRBJ2-7, with D maybe TRBD2 (6 bases). Trimming pared 6 bases from V and 4 bases from J, leaving 16 bases between. The CDR3 is 14 residues long. CDR1 and CDR2 (germline): MRHNA, SNTAGT. CDR3 in amino acids: CASRKLALRYEQYF. The CDR3 DNA is TGTGCCAGCAGGAAACTAGCTCTCCGGTACGAGCAGTACTTC.